The 27 T cell receptor beta chains reported below all come from one sample, sequenced in a study of OX40 agonist ivuxolimab in advanced cancers. Repertoires were generated with immunoSEQ multiplex PCR, while TCRdb's copy carries only in-frame clones and drops some. The data contain under 20,000 clones, about two thirds of them singletons. The sequenced sample was CD4+ or CD8+ T cells sorted from blood, obtained in a trial of the OX40 agonist ivuxolimab. The receptors originated from an adult with an advanced solid tumor such as melanoma, head and neck, liver or kidney cancer.

This rearrangement joins TRBV13 to TRBJ2-1; no clear D. The germline CDR1 and CDR2 sequences are PRHDT and FYEKMQ (reference sequence). The CDR3 has 13 amino acids. Trimming removed 0 bases from V and 12 bases from J, with 12 bases in between. CDR3 coding DNA: TGTGCCAGCAGCTTAGGCCTGGTAGTTTCGCAGTTCTTC. This sequence encodes CASSLGLVVSQFF.

The chain links TRBV6-1 to TRBJ2-7; 7 positions agree with TRBD1. This CDR3 is 14 amino acids long. V lost 1 base, J lost 3 bases, and 3 bases stayed unmatched. In germline, CDR1 is MNHNS, CDR2 SASEGT. CDR3 loop: CASSEEGAGYEQYF. In nucleotides, the CDR3 is TGTGCCAGCAGTGAAGAGGGGGCAGGCTACGAGCAGTACTTC.

The chain employs TRBV4-3 and TRBJ1-2; the D is unclear. This CDR3 is built from 13 residues. CDR1 and CDR2 (germline): LGHNA, YSLEER. V gave up 0 bases and J gave up 8 bases, with 10 bases separating them. CDR3 region: CASSQDRSHGYTF. As DNA, the CDR3 is TGCGCCAGCAGCCAAGATCGCAGCCACGGCTACACCTTC.

Only one count was recorded for this clone. This chain uses TRBV7-9 with TRBJ2-1, with 10 bases lining up with TRBD2. The CDR3 totals 16 residues. V lost 3 bases and J lost 8; bases outside the gene matches: 10. The germline V gene encodes CDR1 SEHNR and CDR2 FQNEAQ (reference sequence). The CDR3 DNA follows: TGTGCCAGCAGCTTCCCGAGGCTAGCGGGGGAGTATGAGCAGTTCTTC. It codes for CASSFPRLAGEYEQFF.

The chain uses TRBV7-9 and TRBJ2-5; a weak D match, TRBD2 (6 bases). The CDR3 runs 15 residues. V lost 5 bases and J 1 base, leaving 14 bases between the germline ends. Per germline, CDR1 SEHNR and CDR2 FQNEAQ (reference sequence). The CDR3 sequence is CASSPRPGLQETQYF. The DNA for the CDR3 is TGTGCCAGCAGCCCTCGCCCGGGACTCCAAGAGACCCAGTACTTC.

The genes are TRBV30 and TRBJ2-1; 8 bases align to TRBD2. CDR1 and CDR2 from the germline V gene are GTSNPN and SVGIG (reference sequence). CDR3 length: 12 amino acids. In DNA, the CDR3 is TGTGCGACTAGCGTTACGTACAATGAGCAGTTCTTC. This encodes CATSVTYNEQFF.

This clone showed up just once. The CDR3 bases are TGTGCCAGCAGCTTCGCCTTTAGCATCTACAATGAGCAGTTCTTC. This sequence encodes CASSFAFSIYNEQFF. The chain recombines TRBV7-9 with TRBJ2-1; D is ambiguous. The germline gives CDR1 SEHNR, CDR2 FQNEAQ (reference sequence). The length of the CDR3 is 15 residues. Trimming shortened V by 3 bases and J by 3 bases, and 12 bases separated the two germline ends.

This clone came up once. The rearrangement uses TRBV6-5 and TRBJ2-3; possibly TRBD1 for D (5 bases). Germline V gene lookup returns CDR1 MNHEY and CDR2 SVGAGI. Trimming cost V 0 bases and J 4 bases, with 5 bases left between them. The CDR3 spans 13 residues. This chain's CDR3 is CASSYSGADTQYF. The CDR3 DNA is TGTGCCAGCAGTTACTCAGGGGCAGATACGCAGTATTTT.

CDR3 loop: CASSPGVGGNADTQYF. CDR3 sequence (DNA): TGTGCCAGCAGCCCTGGGGTAGGGGGCAATGCAGATACGCAGTATTTT. The chain has TRBV9 and TRBJ2-3; 7 nucleotides agree with TRBD1. The CDR3 spans 16 residues. With V trimmed by 4 bases and J by 4 bases, 12 bases remained unmatched. The V gene's germline CDR1 is SGDLS and CDR2 YYNGEE.

The V gene is TRBV27, the J gene TRBJ1-1; D remains ambiguous. The CDR3 length is 13 residues. The V end lost 6 bases, the J end lost 5 bases, and 13 bases lay between the germline ends. Germline lookup yields CDR1 MNHEY and CDR2 SMNVEV (reference sequence). The CDR3 region has the DNA TGTGCCAGCAGAGATGGGGTGGTAACTGAAGCTTTCTTT. Translating gives CASRDGVVTEAFF.

The chain carries TRBV5-1 and TRBJ1-3; D ambiguous. V lost 0 bases and J lost 0, with 7 bases in between. This CDR3 has 15 amino acids. Per germline, CDR1 SGHRS and CDR2 YFSETQ. In DNA form, the CDR3 reads TGCGCCAGCAGCTTGGGGTGGAACTCTGGAAACACCATATATTTT. This translates into CASSLGWNSGNTIYF.

The genes are TRBV11-3 and TRBJ2-7; TRBD1 matches at 8 bases. CDR1 is SGHNT, CDR2 YENEEA, per germline. The length of the CDR3 is 15 residues. Losses at the gene ends were 5 bases for V and 2 bases for J; bases not matched to a gene: 8. CDR3 amino acids: CASSQDRGLTYEQYF. The CDR3 DNA follows: TGTGCCAGCAGCCAAGACAGGGGACTTACCTACGAGCAGTACTTC.

V gene TRBV28 combines with J gene TRBJ2-5, with no clear D. The DNA end is more similar to TRBJ2-7, so the J call may be wrong. The CDR3 is 13 residues long. From germline, CDR1 is MDHEN and CDR2 SYDVKM. The CDR3 reads CASSSPPTYEQYF. The DNA of the CDR3 is TGTGCCAGCAGTTCCCCGCCTACATACGAGCAGTACTTC.

This clone appeared once. The CDR3 sequence: CASRLTGRDAEQFF. For the CDR3, the DNA is TGCGCCAGCAGATTAACAGGCAGGGACGCAGAGCAGTTCTTC. The chain is built from TRBV5-1 and TRBJ2-1; D possibly uses TRBD1 or TRBD2 (5 bases each). Looked up from germline, CDR1 is SGHRS and CDR2 is YFSETQ. This CDR3 is 14 amino acids long. Trimming removed 5 bases from V and 10 bases from J, with 19 bases in between.

The chain employs TRBV11-2 and TRBJ2-7; no clear D. V was cut by 6 bases and J by 1 base, with 10 bases left in between. This CDR3 is 13 amino acids long. The germline gives CDR1 SGHAT, CDR2 FQNNGV. The CDR3, as DNA: TGTGCCAGCAGATCTGGGAAATCCTACGAGCAGTACTTC. It specifies CASRSGKSYEQYF. Variable domain in full (rest from reference TRBV11-2 and TRBJ2-7): EAGVAQSPRYKIIEKRQSVAFWCNPISGHATLYWYQQILGQGPKLLIQFQNNGVVDDSQLPKDRFSAERLKGVDSTLKIQPAKLEDSAVYLCASRSGKSYEQYFGPGTRLTVT.

This clone has just a few counts. This chain connects TRBV9 to TRBJ2-1, with D maybe TRBD2 (5 bases). Trimming pared 0 bases from V and 0 bases from J, leaving 10 bases between. The CDR3 covers 16 residues. Germline V gene lookup returns CDR1 SGDLS and CDR2 YYNGEE. The CDR3 DNA reads as TGTGCCAGCAGCGTAGAAGGTAGCGCCTCCTACAATGAGCAGTTCTTC. Translated, it gives CASSVEGSASYNEQFF. The full variable domain, in which reference TRBV9 and TRBJ2-1 provide the parts outside the CDR3, is DSGVTQTPKHLITATGQRVTLRCSPRSGDLSVYWYQQSLDQGLQFLIQYYNGEERAKGNILERFSAQQFPDLHSELNLSSLELGDSALYFCASSVEGSASYNEQFFGPGTRLTVL.

The chain employs TRBV19 and TRBJ2-4; 7 bases are shared with TRBD1. J was trimmed by 7 bases and V by 4 bases; bases with no gene match: 7. The CDR3 runs to 14 residues. Per germline, CDR1 LNHDA and CDR2 SQIVND (reference sequence). Here the CDR3 reads CASSTRTGQNIQYF. CDR3 bases: TGTGCCAGTAGTACTCGGACAGGCCAGAACATTCAGTACTTC.

The chain employs TRBV9 and TRBJ2-3, with 10 nucleotides matching TRBD2. Germline V CDR1 and CDR2: SGDLS, YYNGEE. The CDR3 has 16 amino acids. The V and J ends lost 0 bases and 2 bases, in that order; junction bases with no gene match: 3. CDR3 in amino acids: CASSVGGLAPTDTQYF. In DNA form, the CDR3 reads TGTGCCAGCAGCGTAGGGGGACTAGCGCCCACAGATACGCAGTATTTT.

The chain links TRBV9 to TRBJ1-2; D perhaps matches TRBD1 (5 bases). Germline V gives CDR1 SGDLS, CDR2 YYNGEE. The germline V and J ends were trimmed by 4 bases and 0 bases, with 10 bases remaining between them. This CDR3 has 14 residues. CDR3 coding DNA: TGTGCCAGCAGCTCGGGGACGTCTAACTATGGCTACACCTTC. As protein: CASSSGTSNYGYTF.

The chain employs TRBV28 and TRBJ1-1; D remains ambiguous. The V end was cut by 2 bases, the J end by 6 bases, with 13 bases between. The length of the CDR3 is 14 residues. Germline assignment: CDR1 MDHEN and CDR2 SYDVKM. The CDR3 DNA follows: TGTGCCAGCAGTTTAAAGTCGGACGGCGCTGAAGCTTTCTTT. It translates to CASSLKSDGAEAFF.

This sequence joins TRBV7-9 and TRBJ2-7, with 10 bases identical to TRBD1. In germline, CDR1 is SEHNR, CDR2 FQNEAQ (reference sequence). Trimming removed 3 bases from V and 9 bases from J; junction bases left unmatched: 17. The CDR3 sequence is 17 residues long. The CDR3, as DNA: TGTGCCAGCAGCTTCCCGGCCGGGACAGGGGAAAAGGCCGGGCAGTACTTC. The encoded protein is CASSFPAGTGEKAGQYF.

This chain joins TRBV15 and TRBJ1-3, with D unclear. The V end lost 0 bases, the J end lost 3 bases, and 9 bases lay between the germline ends. Germline V lookup: CDR1 LNHNV, CDR2 YYDKDF (reference sequence). CDR3 size: 15 residues. CDR3: CATSRDLGLGNTIYF. CDR3 in DNA: TGTGCCACCAGCAGAGATCTCGGACTTGGAAACACCATATATTTT.

The J gene is TRBJ1-2, the V gene TRBV7-6, with D hard to call. The CDR3 consists of 11 residues. Germline V CDR1 and CDR2: SGHVS, FNYEAQ. The germline V and J ends were trimmed by 4 bases and 7 bases, with 7 bases remaining between them. DNA of the CDR3: TGTGCCAGCAGCTCCCCTGTTGGCTACACCTTC. This gives the protein CASSSPVGYTF. Together with reference TRBV7-6 and TRBJ1-2, the CDR3 gives the full variable domain: GAGVSQSPRYKVTKRGQDVALRCDPISGHVSLYWYRQALGQGPEFLTYFNYEAQQDKSGLPNDRFSAERPEGSISTLTIQRTEQRDSAMYRCASSSPVGYTFGSGTRLTVV.

The chain couples TRBV15 to TRBJ2-2; D possibly corresponds to TRBD1 (5 bases). V was clipped by 4 bases and J by 1 base, with 16 bases between them. There are 17 residues in the CDR3. Germline-derived CDR1 and CDR2 are LNHNV and YYDKDF (reference sequence). This chain's CDR3 is CATSTPSDSKNTGELFF. The CDR3 coding sequence is TGTGCCACCAGCACGCCCTCAGACAGTAAGAACACCGGGGAGCTGTTTTTT.

The rearrangement links TRBV21-1 to TRBJ1-1; no check of the table's D call, TRBD1, against the DNA was made. TRBV21-1 is a recognized pseudogene. This CDR3 contains 17 residues. As DNA, the CDR3 is TGTGCCAGCAGCAAAACCCGACAGTCTCACTGGGACACTGAAGCTTTCTTT. The encoded protein is CASSKTRQSHWDTEAFF.

This clone has only one observation. The chain joins TRBV28 to TRBJ1-1; 8 bases agree with TRBD1. V gave up 3 bases and J gave up 0 bases; unmatched junction bases: 0. CDR1 and CDR2 from the germline V gene are MDHEN and SYDVKM. The CDR3 runs 14 residues. This CDR3 is CASSLTGVNTEAFF. CDR3 coding DNA: TGTGCCAGCAGTTTGACAGGGGTGAACACTGAAGCTTTCTTT.

The chain couples TRBV28 to TRBJ2-3; D is unclear. This CDR3 is 15 amino acids long. Per the germline V gene, CDR1 is MDHEN and CDR2 is SYDVKM. V dropped 3 bases and J dropped 6 bases, with 16 bases sitting between them. The CDR3 coding sequence is TGTGCCAGCAGTTTTGGCAGGACGATCGGGGATACGCAGTATTTT. Protein sequence: CASSFGRTIGDTQYF. The variable domain in full, completed from reference TRBV28 and TRBJ2-3, reads DVKVTQSSRYLVKRTGEKVFLECVQDMDHENMFWYRQDPGLGLRLIYFSYDVKMKEKGDIPEGYSVSREKKERFSLILESASTNQTSMYLCASSFGRTIGDTQYFGPGTRLTVL.